This T cell receptor beta chain was sequenced in a study of blood T cell repertoires in COVID-19. Study as a whole: There were acute and convalescent COVID-19 samples, and they came from the United States, Italy and Spain.

Repertoires were generated with immunoSEQ multiplex PCR, while TCRdb's copy carries only in-frame clones and drops some. The sample records thousands of clones, 84% being singletons. Germline V gene sequence: CDR1 MNHEY, CDR2 SMNVEV (reference sequence). The CDR3 runs to 13 residues. Deletions cut 5 bases from V and 4 bases from J, with 9 bases between. This TCR came from a human donor in a cohort sampled during active COVID-19. Material for sequencing was peripheral blood. This chain connects TRBV27 to TRBJ1-3; D not certain. CDR3 sequence: CASSKIQGNTIYF. In nucleotides, the CDR3 is TGTGCCAGCAGTAAAATACAGGGAAACACCATATATTTT.